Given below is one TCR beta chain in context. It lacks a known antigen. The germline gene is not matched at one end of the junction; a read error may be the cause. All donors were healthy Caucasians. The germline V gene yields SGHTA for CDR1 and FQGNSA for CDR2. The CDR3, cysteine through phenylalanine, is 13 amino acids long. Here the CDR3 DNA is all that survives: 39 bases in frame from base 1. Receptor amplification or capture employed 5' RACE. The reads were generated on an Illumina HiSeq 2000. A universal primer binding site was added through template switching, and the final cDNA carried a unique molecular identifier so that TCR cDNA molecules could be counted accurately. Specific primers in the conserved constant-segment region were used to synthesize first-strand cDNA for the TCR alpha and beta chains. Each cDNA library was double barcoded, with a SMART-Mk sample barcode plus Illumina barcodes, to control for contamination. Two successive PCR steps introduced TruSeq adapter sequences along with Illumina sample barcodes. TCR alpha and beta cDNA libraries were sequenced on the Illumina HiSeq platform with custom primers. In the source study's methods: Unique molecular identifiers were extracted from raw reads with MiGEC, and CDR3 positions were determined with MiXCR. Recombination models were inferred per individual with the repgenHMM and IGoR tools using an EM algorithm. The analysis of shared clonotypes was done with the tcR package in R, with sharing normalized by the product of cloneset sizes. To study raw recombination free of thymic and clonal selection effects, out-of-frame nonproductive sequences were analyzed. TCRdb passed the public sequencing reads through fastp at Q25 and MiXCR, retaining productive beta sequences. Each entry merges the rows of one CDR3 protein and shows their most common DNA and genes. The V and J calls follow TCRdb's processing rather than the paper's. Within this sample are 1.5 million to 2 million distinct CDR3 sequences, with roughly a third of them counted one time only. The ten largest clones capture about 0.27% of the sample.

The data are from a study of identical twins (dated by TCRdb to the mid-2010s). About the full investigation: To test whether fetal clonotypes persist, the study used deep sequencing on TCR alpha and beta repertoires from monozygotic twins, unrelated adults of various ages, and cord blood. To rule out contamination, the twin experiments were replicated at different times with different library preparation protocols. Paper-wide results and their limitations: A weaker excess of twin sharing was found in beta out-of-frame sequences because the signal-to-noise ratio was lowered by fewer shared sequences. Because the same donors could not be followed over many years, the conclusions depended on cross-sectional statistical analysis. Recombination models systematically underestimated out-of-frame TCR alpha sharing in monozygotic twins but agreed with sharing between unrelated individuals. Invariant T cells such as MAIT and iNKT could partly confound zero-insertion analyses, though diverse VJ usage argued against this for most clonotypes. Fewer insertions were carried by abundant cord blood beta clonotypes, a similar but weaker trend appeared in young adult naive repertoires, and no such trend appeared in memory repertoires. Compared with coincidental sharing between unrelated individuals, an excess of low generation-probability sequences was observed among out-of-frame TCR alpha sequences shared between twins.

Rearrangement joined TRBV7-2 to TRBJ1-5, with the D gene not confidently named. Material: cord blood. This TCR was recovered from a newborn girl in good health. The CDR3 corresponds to CASSPRVDQPQHF. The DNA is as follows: TGTGCTAGCAGCCCTCGGGTAGATCAGCCCCAGCATTTT.